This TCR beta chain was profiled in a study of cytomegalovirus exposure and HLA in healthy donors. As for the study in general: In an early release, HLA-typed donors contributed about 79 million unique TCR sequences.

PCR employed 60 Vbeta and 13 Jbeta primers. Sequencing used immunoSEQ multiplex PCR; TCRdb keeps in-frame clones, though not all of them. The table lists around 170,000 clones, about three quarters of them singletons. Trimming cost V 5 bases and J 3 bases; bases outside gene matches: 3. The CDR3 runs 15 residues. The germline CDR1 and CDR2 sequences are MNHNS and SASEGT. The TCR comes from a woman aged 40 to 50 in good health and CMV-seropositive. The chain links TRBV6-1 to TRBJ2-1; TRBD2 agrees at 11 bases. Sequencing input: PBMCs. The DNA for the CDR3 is TGTGCCAGCAGTCTACTAGCGGGGGACTACAATGAGCAGTTCTTC. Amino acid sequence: CASSLLAGDYNEQFF.